The 21 T cell receptor beta chains reported below all come from one sample, sequenced in a study of beta chain features in type 1 diabetes (dated by TCRdb to 2016 to 2019). General study outcomes and caveats: In all four CD4+ subsets, TCRB CDR3 length was moderately but significantly shorter in type 1 diabetes patients.

Antigens of these TCRs are unknown. Library preparation used the immunoSEQ multiplex PCR assay. The High Capacity cDNA Reverse Transcription Kit was used to reverse transcribe all of the isolated RNA, meaning that expressed TCRB transcripts were what got sequenced. In its TCRdb copy, this immuneACCESS table keeps in-frame sequences only and misses some clones. Where compared with another copy, unresolved V genes explain less than half of these, and the others have no known cause. The sample table contains 300,000 to 350,000 clones; only one count was recorded for about a tenth of them. Of the sample, more than 0.8% falls within the top ten clones. Material: central memory CD4+ T cells from blood. The receptors derive from a man aged 30 to 45 with type 1 diabetes.

The chain combines TRBV7-2 with TRBJ1-2; TRBD1 agrees at 9 bases. Germline CDR1 and CDR2: SGHTA and FQGNSA. The CDR3 length is 15 residues. V lost 5 bases to trimming and J lost 4 bases; unmatched junction nucleotides: 8. Here the CDR3 DNA reads TGTGCCAGCAGCCTAGGACAGGGGTTGGCCTATGGCTACACCTTC. This gives the protein CASSLGQGLAYGYTF.

This clone has only a few counts. V and J are TRBV6-5 and TRBJ1-1, with unresolved D. V was shortened by 7 bases and J by 1 base, with 4 bases between the two germline ends. The CDR3 consists of 11 residues. Germline CDR1 reads MNHEY; CDR2 reads SVGAGI. Here the CDR3 reads CASTANTEAFF. In DNA, the CDR3 is TGTGCCAGCACGGCGAACACTGAAGCTTTCTTT.

This clone turned up a few times. V and J are TRBV19 and TRBJ2-1; no clear D gene. The CDR3 extends over 13 amino acids. V was pared by 5 bases and J by 8 bases, with 13 bases between. Germline V gene lookup returns CDR1 LNHDA and CDR2 SQIVND (reference sequence). CDR3 in amino acids: CASSWGQVDEQFF. DNA for the CDR3: TGTGCCAGTAGTTGGGGTCAGGTAGATGAGCAGTTCTTC. Filled out from reference TRBV19 and TRBJ2-1, the complete variable domain reads DGGITQSPKYLFRKEGQNVTLSCEQNLNHDAMYWYRQDPGQGLRLIYYSQIVNDFQKGDIAEGYSVSREKKESFPLTVTSAQKNPTAFYLCASSWGQVDEQFFGPGTRLTVL.

Only a few counts were recorded for this clone. DNA for the CDR3: TGTGCCAGCAGCTCCACTCCGGGACGGAAATATAGCAATCAGCCCCAGCATTTT. It specifies CASSSTPGRKYSNQPQHF. The chain couples TRBV7-8 to TRBJ1-5; D might be TRBD1 (5 bases). Germline V lookup: CDR1 SGHVS, CDR2 FQNEAQ. The CDR3 extends over 18 amino acids. The V and J ends lost 4 bases and 0 bases respectively, with 19 bases between them.

The sample holds a few counts of this clone. This sequence joins TRBV6-5 and TRBJ2-2, with D unresolved. The CDR3 covers 15 residues. Germline CDR1 and CDR2: MNHEY and SVGAGI. The V end was cut by 1 base, the J end by 6 bases, with 12 bases between. The CDR3 spells CASSYFSRAAGELFF. CDR3 nucleotides: TGTGCCAGCAGTTACTTTTCTAGGGCCGCCGGGGAGCTGTTTTTT.

V and J are TRBV5-1 and TRBJ1-5; no firm D call. V was clipped by 0 bases and J by 0 bases, with 7 bases between them. CDR1 SGHRS and CDR2 YFSETQ come from the germline V gene. The CDR3 is 15 amino acids. The DNA of the CDR3 is TGCGCCAGCAGCTTGGGGACTGCTAGCAATCAGCCCCAGCATTTT. Its translation: CASSLGTASNQPQHF.

This clone has at least ten counts. The chain employs TRBV6-1 and TRBJ1-5; 9 positions match TRBD1. The CDR3 is 14 amino acids. Germline CDR1 and CDR2: MNHNS and SASEGT. V lost 4 bases and J lost 9; bases outside the gene matches: 7. The CDR3 protein is CASSGGQGFGPQHF. CDR3 DNA: TGTGCCAGCAGTGGAGGACAGGGGTTCGGGCCCCAGCATTTT.

This clone occurred a few times. The chain links TRBV6-5 to TRBJ1-2; 10 bases are a match to TRBD1. CDR1 is MNHEY, CDR2 SVGAGI, per germline. J was trimmed by 6 bases and V by 6 bases; bases with no gene match: 10. The CDR3 has 15 residues. The CDR3 loop reads CASRQLTGGIDGYTF. For the CDR3, the DNA is TGTGCCAGCAGACAACTGACAGGGGGCATCGATGGCTACACCTTC.

The chain carries TRBV7-9 and TRBJ1-1; 7 bases fit TRBD1. The CDR3 length is 13 residues. V shed 4 bases and J 11 bases; nucleotides not matched to a gene: 10. CDR1 and CDR2 (germline): SEHNR, FQNEAQ (reference sequence). The CDR3 protein is CASSSREGAGAFF. The CDR3 DNA is TGTGCCAGCAGCTCGAGGGAGGGGGCCGGGGCTTTCTTT.

Only a few counts were recorded for this clone. The chain employs TRBV7-2 and TRBJ2-3; 13 bases fit TRBD2. Germline assignment: CDR1 SGHTA and CDR2 FQGNSA. V lost 5 bases, J lost 4 bases, and 6 bases stayed unmatched. CDR3 length: 16 amino acids. The CDR3 sequence is CASSAQLAGGSDTQYF. Here the CDR3 DNA reads TGTGCCAGCAGCGCCCAACTAGCGGGGGGGTCAGATACGCAGTATTTT.

This clone has only a few counts. This CDR3 is also generated by other DNA sequences in the sample. CDR3 region: CASSGRTSNQPQHF. The CDR3 bases are TGTGCCAGCAGTGGACGTACGAGCAATCAGCCCCAGCATTTT. This chain uses TRBV6-1 with TRBJ1-5; D uncertain. The CDR3 sequence is 14 residues long. The V end was cut by 4 bases, the J end by 1 base, with 8 bases between. The germline V gene has CDR1 MNHNS and CDR2 SASEGT.

The rearrangement uses TRBV7-2 and TRBJ2-1, with 8 bases matching TRBD1. This CDR3 is 14 amino acids long. V was pared by 3 bases and J by 4 bases, with 2 bases of the junction left unmatched. Germline CDR1 is SGHTA and CDR2 is FQGNSA. The DNA for the CDR3 is TGTGCCAGCAGCTTGGACAGGGTTTACAATGAGCAGTTCTTC. It yields the protein CASSLDRVYNEQFF.

This clone has a handful of counts. The chain has TRBV16 and TRBJ2-7; D is unresolved. V lost 0 bases to trimming and J lost 7 bases, with 13 bases between them. CDR3 length: 14 amino acids. Germline values: CDR1 KGHSY, CDR2 FQNENV. In DNA form, the CDR3 reads TGTGCCAGCAGCCAATCGGCAGGACCCTGGGAGCAGTACTTC. Its translation: CASSQSAGPWEQYF. The variable domain in full, completed from reference TRBV16 and TRBJ2-7, reads GEEVAQTPKHLVRGEGQKAKLYCAPIKGHSYVFWYQQVLKNEFKFLISFQNENVFDETGMPKERFSAKCLPNSPCSLEIQATKLEDSAVYFCASSQSAGPWEQYFGPGTRLTVT.

The table lists this clone with a few counts. The chain couples TRBV28 to TRBJ2-1; 12 positions match TRBD2. CDR1 and CDR2 from the germline V gene are MDHEN and SYDVKM. V shed 4 bases, J shed 0 bases, and the junction held 7 bases outside the gene matches. CDR3 length: 18 residues. CDR3 residues: CASSSMTSGGPSYNEQFF. The CDR3 nucleotides read TGTGCCAGCAGTTCCATGACTAGCGGGGGCCCCTCCTACAATGAGCAGTTCTTC.

This clone occurred many times. This chain links TRBV28 with TRBJ2-6; no reliable D call. The CDR3 runs 14 residues. Trimming removed 9 bases from V and 4 bases from J, with 13 bases in between. Germline CDR1 reads MDHEN; CDR2 reads SYDVKM. CDR3 protein: CASTPPGGANVLTF. The CDR3, as DNA: TGTGCCAGTACTCCCCCTGGCGGGGCCAACGTCCTGACTTTC.

This chain uses TRBV10-3 with TRBJ2-3; either TRBD1 or TRBD2 may fit D (6 bases each). The germline CDR1 and CDR2 sequences are ENHRY and SYGVKD. The CDR3 is 14 amino acids. Trimming left V 3 bases short and J 5 bases short, with 12 bases between. Written as DNA, the CDR3 is TGTGCCATCAGTGACGCCAGGGGAGGAGATACGCAGTATTTT. It encodes CAISDARGGDTQYF.

This clone was observed a few times. J is TRBJ2-5 and V is TRBV23-1; either TRBD1 or TRBD2 may fit D (5 bases each). TRBV23-1 qualifies as an ORF whose function is uncertain. The CDR3 length is 15 residues. V dropped 6 bases and J dropped 4 bases, with 18 bases sitting between them. CDR3: CASSQDGGSGETQYF. The DNA of the CDR3 is TGCGCCAGCAGCCAAGATGGGGGTTCGGGAGAGACCCAGTACTTC.

This clone was found a few times. The chain couples TRBV7-9 to TRBJ1-2, with 7 bases lining up with TRBD1. Unmatched junction bases numbered 7, after V lost 4 bases and J lost 2 bases. Germline V CDR1 and CDR2: SEHNR, FQNEAQ (reference sequence). CDR3 size: 15 residues. The CDR3 loop reads CASSSGTASNYGYTF. The DNA for the CDR3 is TGTGCCAGCAGCTCCGGGACAGCGTCGAACTATGGCTACACCTTC.

The chain combines TRBV10-3 with TRBJ1-5; D not resolved. This CDR3 spans 14 amino acids. CDR1 is ENHRY, CDR2 SYGVKD, per germline. Between the trimmed V and J ends, which lost 4 bases and 5 bases, there was a span of 12 bases. DNA for the CDR3: TGTGCCATCAGTGGCGGAGGTAGGGATCAGCCCCAGCATTTT. Its translation is CAISGGGRDQPQHF.

The rearrangement joins TRBV21-1 to TRBJ2-3; the table's D call, TRBD2, has no DNA check behind it. TRBV21-1 is a pseudogene. The CDR3 loop spans 13 amino acids. The CDR3 protein is CASSSHRGDTQYF. CDR3 coding DNA: TGTGCCAGCAGCTCACATCGGGGAGATACGCAGTATTTT.

The genes are TRBV7-9 and TRBJ2-3, with D possibly TRBD1 on 5 matching bases. The CDR3 runs 15 residues. V was pared by 5 bases and J by 0 bases, with 12 bases between. Germline-derived CDR1 and CDR2 are SEHNR and FQNEAQ (reference sequence). As DNA, the CDR3 is TGTGCCAGCAGCACAACAAGACAGAGCACAGATACGCAGTATTTT. This encodes CASSTTRQSTDTQYF.